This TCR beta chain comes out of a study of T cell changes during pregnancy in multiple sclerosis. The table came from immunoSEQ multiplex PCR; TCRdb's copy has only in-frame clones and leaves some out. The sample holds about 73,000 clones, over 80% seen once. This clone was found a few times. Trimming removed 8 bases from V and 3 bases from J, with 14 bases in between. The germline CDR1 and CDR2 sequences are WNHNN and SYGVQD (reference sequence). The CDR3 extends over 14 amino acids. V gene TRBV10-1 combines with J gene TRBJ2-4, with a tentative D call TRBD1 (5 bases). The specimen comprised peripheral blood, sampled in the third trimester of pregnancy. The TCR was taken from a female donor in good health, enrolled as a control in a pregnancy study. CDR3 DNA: TGCGCCAGCTGGGGCAGGGCCGACAAAAACATTCAGTACTTC. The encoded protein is CASWGRADKNIQYF.